The rows below give T cell receptor beta chains drawn from one sample of a study of cytomegalovirus exposure and HLA in healthy donors. Profiling relied on immunoSEQ multiplex PCR, and the TCRdb table lists in-frame clones only, not all of them. This sample carries approximately 100,000 clones, approximately 76% of them seen once, and the ten largest clones take roughly 4.9%. Material: PBMCs. The receptors here all came from a woman aged 18-30 years in good health and CMV-seropositive. Each CDR3 is given without its conserved first and last residue. Each record gives: V gene, CDR3 protein.

>TRBV6-1
ASSEMTGGGETQY
>TRBV5-6
ASSLLGSQSYNEQF
>TRBV29-1
SVTIYRDSYEQY
>TRBV19
ASSPWTGSRGTRSYNEQF
>TRBV11-2
ASSLGQGGSYEQY
>TRBV20-1
SARGDEQY
>TRBV27
ASSLPTSGTYNEQF
>TRBV10-3
AISADRAPGELF
>TRBV5-1
ASSSPGEPGQY
>TRBV20-1
SAFATGEQY
>TRBV7-9
ASSHQGGQTEAF
>TRBV28
ASSRRGGQPQH
>TRBV6-1
ASSLPSGGAPQH
>TRBV10-3
AITVPGETEAF
>TRBV7-3
ASSRSGRGQETQY
>TRBV2
ASRDTTGGQTDTQY
>TRBV28
ASSRGPAYEQY
>TRBV13
ASSLSGVFNEQF
>TRBV9
ASSATGGPSNQPQH
>TRBV9
ASSVGTGTYEQY
>TRBV6-6
ASSYYQGITGELF